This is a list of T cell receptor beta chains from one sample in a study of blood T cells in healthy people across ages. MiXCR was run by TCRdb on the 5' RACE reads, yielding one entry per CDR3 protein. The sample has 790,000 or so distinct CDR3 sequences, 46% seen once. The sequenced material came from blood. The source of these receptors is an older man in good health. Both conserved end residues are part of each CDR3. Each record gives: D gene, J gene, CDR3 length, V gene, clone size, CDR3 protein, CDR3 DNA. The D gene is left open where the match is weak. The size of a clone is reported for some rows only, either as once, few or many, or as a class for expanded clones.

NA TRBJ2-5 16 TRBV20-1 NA CSAGRRRGSSYNEQYF TGCAGTGCTGGGCGGCGGAGGGGGTCTTCCTACAATGAGCAGTACTTC
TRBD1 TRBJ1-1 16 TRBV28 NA CASIVVGTGATTEAFF TGTGCCAGCATTGTGGTAGGGACAGGGGCTACCACTGAAGCTTTCTTT
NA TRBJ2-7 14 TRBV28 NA CASTNTGLNYEQYF TGTGCCAGCACCAACACGGGACTTAACTACGAGCAGTACTTC
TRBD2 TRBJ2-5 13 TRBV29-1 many CSVDPTSGETQYF TGCAGCGTTGACCCGACTAGCGGAGAGACCCAGTACTTC
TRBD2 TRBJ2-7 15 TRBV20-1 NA CSADRTSGASYEQYF TGCAGTGCCGACAGGACTAGCGGGGCTTCCTACGAGCAGTACTTC
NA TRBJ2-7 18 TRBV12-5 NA CASGLVRYWGSGRYEQYF TGTGCTAGTGGTTTGGTACGATATTGGGGCAGTGGGCGCTACGAGCAGTACTTC
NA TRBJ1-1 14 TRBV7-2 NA CASSQAGRPTEAFF TGTGCCAGCAGCCAGGCAGGGCGGCCCACTGAAGCTTTCTTT
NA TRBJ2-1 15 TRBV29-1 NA CSVDGAQGFYNEQFF TGCAGCGTTGATGGGGCGCAGGGGTTCTACAATGAGCAGTTCTTC
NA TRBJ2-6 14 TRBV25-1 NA CASREITGANVLTF TGTGCCAGCAGGGAGATCACTGGGGCCAACGTCCTGACTTTC
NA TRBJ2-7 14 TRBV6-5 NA CASSESLREGSQYF TGTGCCAGCAGTGAGAGCTTGAGAGAGGGCTCACAGTACTTC
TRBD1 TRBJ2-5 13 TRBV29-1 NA CSVTTGGQGTQYF TGCAGCGTCACGACAGGGGGTCAAGGGACCCAGTACTTC
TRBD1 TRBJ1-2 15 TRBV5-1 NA CASSSTGGSNYGYTF TGCGCCAGCAGCTCGACAGGGGGCTCTAACTATGGCTACACCTTC
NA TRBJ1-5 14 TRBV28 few CATTEGYSNQPQHF TGTGCCACCACCGAAGGATATAGCAATCAGCCCCAGCATTTT
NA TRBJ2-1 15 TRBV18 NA CASSARTGGGNEQFF TGTGCCAGCTCAGCCCGGACAGGCGGGGGGAATGAGCAGTTCTTC
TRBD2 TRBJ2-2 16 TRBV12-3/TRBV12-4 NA CASSPGTSLNTGELFF TGTGCCAGCAGTCCCGGGACTAGCCTGAACACCGGGGAGCTGTTTTTT
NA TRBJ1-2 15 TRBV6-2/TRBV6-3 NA CASRHGRTGNYGYTF TGTGCCAGCAGACACGGTAGGACCGGTAACTATGGCTACACCTTC
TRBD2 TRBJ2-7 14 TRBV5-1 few CASSWASGTYEQYF TGCGCCAGCAGCTGGGCTAGCGGAACCTACGAGCAGTACTTC
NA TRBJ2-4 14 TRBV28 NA CASSLRQAKNIQYF TGTGCCAGCAGTTTAAGACAGGCCAAAAACATTCAGTACTTC
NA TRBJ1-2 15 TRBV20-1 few CSASSRDASNYGYTF TGCAGTGCATCATCCCGGGACGCATCTAACTATGGCTACACCTTC
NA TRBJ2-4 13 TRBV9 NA CASSVQGSNIQYF TGTGCCAGCAGCGTGCAGGGGTCAAACATTCAGTACTTC
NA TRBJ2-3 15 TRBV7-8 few CASSSSGPGTDTQYF TGTGCCAGCAGCTCCAGCGGACCGGGCACAGATACGCAGTATTTT
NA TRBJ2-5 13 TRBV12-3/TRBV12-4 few CASSPSAGTQQYF TGTGCCAGCAGCCCCTCAGCCGGGACCCAGCAGTACTTC
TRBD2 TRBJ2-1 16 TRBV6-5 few CASRGLLAGLVNEQFF TGTGCCAGCAGAGGACTACTAGCGGGCCTCGTCAATGAGCAGTTCTTC
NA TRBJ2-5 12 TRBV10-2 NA CASRVGQETQYF TGCGCCAGCAGGGTGGGGCAAGAGACCCAGTACTTC
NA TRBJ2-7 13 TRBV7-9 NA CASSFMQDNEQYF TGTGCCAGCAGCTTCATGCAGGATAATGAGCAGTACTTC
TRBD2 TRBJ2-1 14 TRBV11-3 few CASSRSGSWNEQFF TGTGCCAGCAGCAGAAGCGGGAGTTGGAATGAGCAGTTCTTC
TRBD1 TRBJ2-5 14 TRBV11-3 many CASSSGTGIQTQYF TGTGCCAGCAGCTCCGGGACAGGGATACAGACCCAGTACTTC
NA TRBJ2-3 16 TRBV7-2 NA CASSLTGRGNTDTQYF TGTGCCAGCAGCTTAACGGGCCGGGGAAACACAGATACGCAGTATTTT
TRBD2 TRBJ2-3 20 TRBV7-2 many CASSLRRGTSGRSVTDTQYF TGTGCCAGCAGCCTAAGGAGAGGGACTAGCGGGAGAAGTGTGACAGATACGCAGTATTTT
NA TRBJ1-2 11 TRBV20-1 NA CSARPPDGYTF TGCAGTGCTAGACCCCCAGATGGCTACACCTTC
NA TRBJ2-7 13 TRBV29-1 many CSVEVGSTYEQYF TGCAGCGTTGAGGTCGGAAGTACCTACGAGCAGTACTTC
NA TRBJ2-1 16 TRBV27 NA CASSPVTTVSYNEQFF TGTGCCAGCAGTCCCGTCACTACGGTCTCCTACAATGAGCAGTTCTTC
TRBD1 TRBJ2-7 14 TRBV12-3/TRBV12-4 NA CASSWTGAYNEQYF TGTGCCAGCAGTTGGACAGGGGCCTACAATGAGCAGTACTTC
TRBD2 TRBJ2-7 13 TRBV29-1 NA CSVEELAINEQYF TGCAGCGTTGAAGAACTAGCGATCAATGAGCAGTACTTC
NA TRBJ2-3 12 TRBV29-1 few CNVGPGADTQYF TGCAACGTGGGTCCAGGGGCAGATACGCAGTATTTT
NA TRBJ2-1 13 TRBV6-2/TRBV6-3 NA CASNQLAYNEQFF TGTGCCAGCAATCAGCTAGCGTACAATGAGCAGTTCTTC
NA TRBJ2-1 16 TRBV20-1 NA CSAWALGHQVNNEQFF TGCAGTGCTTGGGCCCTCGGTCACCAGGTTAACAATGAGCAGTTCTTC
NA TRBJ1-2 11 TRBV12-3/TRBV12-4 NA CASTIGQGYTF TGTGCCAGCACCATTGGGCAGGGCTACACCTTC
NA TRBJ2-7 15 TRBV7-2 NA CASSLERSRGNEQYF TGTGCCAGCAGCTTAGAGAGGTCCAGAGGGAACGAGCAGTACTTC
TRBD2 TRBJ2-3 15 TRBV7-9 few CASSPVRGVVDAQYF TGTGCCAGCAGCCCGGTTCGGGGGGTTGTAGATGCGCAGTATTTT
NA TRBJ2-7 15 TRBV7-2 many CASSLDGGSSYEQYF TGTGCCAGCAGCTTGGACGGAGGGAGCTCCTACGAGCAGTACTTC
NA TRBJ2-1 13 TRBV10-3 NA CAISESNYYEQFF TGTGCCATCAGTGAGTCGAATTATTATGAGCAGTTCTTC
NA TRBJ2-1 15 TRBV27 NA CASGRWGGDTNEQFF TGTGCCAGCGGACGGTGGGGGGGCGACACCAATGAGCAGTTCTTC
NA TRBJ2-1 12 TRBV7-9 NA CASSASGCEQFF TGTGCCAGCAGCGCAAGTGGATGTGAGCAGTTCTTC
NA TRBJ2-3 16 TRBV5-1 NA CASSLALSGSTDTQYF TGCGCCAGCAGCTTGGCACTCAGCGGGAGCACAGATACGCAGTATTTT
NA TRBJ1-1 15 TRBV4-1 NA CASSQRHGTDTEAFF TGCGCCAGCAGCCAGAGACACGGCACCGACACTGAAGCTTTCTTT
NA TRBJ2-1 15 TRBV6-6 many CASSPRGARNDEQFF TGTGCCAGCAGTCCACGGGGGGCGAGGAACGATGAGCAGTTCTTC
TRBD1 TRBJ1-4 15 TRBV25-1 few CASSEVTGTNEKLFF TGTGCCAGCAGTGAGGTGACAGGGACTAATGAAAAACTGTTTTTT